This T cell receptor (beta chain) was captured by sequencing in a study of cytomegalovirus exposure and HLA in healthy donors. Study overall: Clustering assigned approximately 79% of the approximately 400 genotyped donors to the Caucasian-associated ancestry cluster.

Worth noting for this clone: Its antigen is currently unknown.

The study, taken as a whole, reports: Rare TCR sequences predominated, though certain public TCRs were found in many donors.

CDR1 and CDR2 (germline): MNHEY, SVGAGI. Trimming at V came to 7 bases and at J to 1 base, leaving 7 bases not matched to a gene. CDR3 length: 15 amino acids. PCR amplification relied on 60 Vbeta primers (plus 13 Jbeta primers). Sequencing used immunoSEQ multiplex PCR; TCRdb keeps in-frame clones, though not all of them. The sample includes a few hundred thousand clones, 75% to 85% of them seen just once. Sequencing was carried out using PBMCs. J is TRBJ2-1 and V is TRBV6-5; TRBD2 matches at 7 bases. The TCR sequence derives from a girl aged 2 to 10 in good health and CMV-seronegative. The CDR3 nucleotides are TGTGCCAGCAATCTGAACGGGAGGTCCTACAATGAGCAGTTCTTC. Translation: CASNLNGRSYNEQFF.